The present TCR beta chain was sequenced within a study of shared clonotypes between healthy human individuals. Study background: Per-donor plates numbered three CD4 naive, three CD4 memory, two CD8 naive and one CD8 memory. Notes on the study in general: Clonotypes shared by all four sorted-subset donors had higher generation probabilities than non-shared clonotypes. On the whole, naive subsets had larger estimated richness than memory subsets had. Between a few donors, naive CD4 clonotypes were shared at a level of around 5.2%.

This CDR3 contains 13 residues. Germline CDR1 reads MNHEY; CDR2 reads SMNVEV (reference sequence). V gave up 3 bases and J gave up 3 bases, with 7 bases separating them. To note about this clone: Its matching antigen is unknown. The identical CDR3 is also encoded by other nucleotide sequences in the sample.

Generated by immunoSEQ multiplex PCR, the TCRdb table keeps only in-frame clones and is missing some. There are approximately 2,300,000 clones in the sample; about nine tenths occur only once, and more than 0.35% lies in the top ten. The TCR sequence derives from a man aged 18 to 29 in good health. Some clones in this sample may be carry-over from other donors' samples. The chain uses TRBV27 and TRBJ2-3; D is unresolved. The sample comprised naive CD4+ T cells from PBMCs. Specified subset: CD45RA+ positively selected. The CDR3 spells CASSFLRTDTQYF. In DNA, the CDR3 is TGTGCCAGCAGTTTTCTTAGGACAGATACGCAGTATTTT.